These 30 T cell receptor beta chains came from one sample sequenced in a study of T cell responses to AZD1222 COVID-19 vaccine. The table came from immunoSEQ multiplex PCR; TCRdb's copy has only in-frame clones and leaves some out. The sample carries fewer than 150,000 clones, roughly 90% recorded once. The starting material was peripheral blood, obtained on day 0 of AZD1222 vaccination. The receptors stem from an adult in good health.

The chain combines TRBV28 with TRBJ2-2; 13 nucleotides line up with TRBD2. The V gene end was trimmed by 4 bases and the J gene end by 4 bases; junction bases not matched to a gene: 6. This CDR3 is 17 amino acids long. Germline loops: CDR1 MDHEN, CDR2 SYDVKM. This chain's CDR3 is CASSSGLAGAVTGELFF. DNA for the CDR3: TGTGCCAGCAGTTCCGGACTAGCGGGAGCCGTCACCGGGGAGCTGTTTTTT.

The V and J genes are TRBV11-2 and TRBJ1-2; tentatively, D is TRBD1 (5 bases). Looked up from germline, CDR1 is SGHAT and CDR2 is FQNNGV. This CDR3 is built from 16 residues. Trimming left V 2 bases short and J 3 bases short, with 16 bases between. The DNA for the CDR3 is TGTGCCAGCAGCTTAAGTTCAGGGCTCCTTGACTATGGCTACACCTTC. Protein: CASSLSSGLLDYGYTF.

The CDR3 DNA reads as TGTGCCAGTTCTTACCTTCCCGGGACAGGATTTTACTATGGCTACACCTTC. Encoded protein: CASSYLPGTGFYYGYTF. The chain uses TRBV19 and TRBJ1-2; TRBD1 agrees at 8 bases. The V gene end was trimmed by 8 bases and the J gene end by 3 bases; junction bases not matched to a gene: 17. The CDR3 length is 17 residues. Germline V CDR1 and CDR2: LNHDA, SQIVND (reference sequence).

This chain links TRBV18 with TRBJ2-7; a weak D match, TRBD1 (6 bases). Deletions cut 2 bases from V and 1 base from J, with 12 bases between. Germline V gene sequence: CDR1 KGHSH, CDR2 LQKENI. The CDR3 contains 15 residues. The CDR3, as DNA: TGTGCCAGCTCACCAAACCGGGACACTTCCTACGAGCAGTACTTC. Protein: CASSPNRDTSYEQYF.

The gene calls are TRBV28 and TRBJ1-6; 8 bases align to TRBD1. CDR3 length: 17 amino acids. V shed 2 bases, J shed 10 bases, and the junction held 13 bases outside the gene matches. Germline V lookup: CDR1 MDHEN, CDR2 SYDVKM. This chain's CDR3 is CASSLTSGQASRSPLHF. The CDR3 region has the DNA TGTGCCAGCAGTTTAACTTCGGGACAGGCCTCCAGGTCACCCCTCCACTTT.

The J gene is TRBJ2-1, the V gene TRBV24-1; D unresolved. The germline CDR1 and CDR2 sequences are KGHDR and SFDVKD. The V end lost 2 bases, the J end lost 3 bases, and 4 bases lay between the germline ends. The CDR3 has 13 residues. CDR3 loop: CATSDSNYNEQFF. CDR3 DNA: TGTGCCACCAGTGATTCCAACTACAATGAGCAGTTCTTC.

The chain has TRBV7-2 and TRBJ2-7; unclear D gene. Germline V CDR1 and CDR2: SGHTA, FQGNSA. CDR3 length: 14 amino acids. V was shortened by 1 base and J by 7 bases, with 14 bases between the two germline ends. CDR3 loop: CASSLGAYSREQYF. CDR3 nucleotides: TGTGCCAGCAGCTTAGGTGCGTACAGCCGAGAGCAGTACTTC.

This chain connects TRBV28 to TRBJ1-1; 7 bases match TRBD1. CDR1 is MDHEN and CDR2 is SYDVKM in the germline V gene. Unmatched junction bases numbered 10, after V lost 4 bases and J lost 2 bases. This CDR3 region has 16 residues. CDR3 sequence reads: CASSWSGTVQNTEAFF. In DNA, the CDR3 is TGTGCCAGCAGTTGGTCCGGGACAGTGCAAAACACTGAAGCTTTCTTT.

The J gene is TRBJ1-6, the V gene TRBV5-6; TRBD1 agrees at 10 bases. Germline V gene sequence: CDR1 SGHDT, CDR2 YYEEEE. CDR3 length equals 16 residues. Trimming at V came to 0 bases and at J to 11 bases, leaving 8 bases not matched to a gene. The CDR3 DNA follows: TGTGCCAGCAGCTTGGATCCGGGACAGGGGACCGCACCCCTCCACTTT. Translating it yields CASSLDPGQGTAPLHF.

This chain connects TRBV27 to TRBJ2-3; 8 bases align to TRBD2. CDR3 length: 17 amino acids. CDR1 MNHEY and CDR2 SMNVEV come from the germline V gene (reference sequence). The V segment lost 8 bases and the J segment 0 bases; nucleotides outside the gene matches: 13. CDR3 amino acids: CASSRPLAGRSTDTQYF. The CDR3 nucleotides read TGTGCCAGCTCCAGACCCCTAGCGGGCCGAAGCACAGATACGCAGTATTTT.

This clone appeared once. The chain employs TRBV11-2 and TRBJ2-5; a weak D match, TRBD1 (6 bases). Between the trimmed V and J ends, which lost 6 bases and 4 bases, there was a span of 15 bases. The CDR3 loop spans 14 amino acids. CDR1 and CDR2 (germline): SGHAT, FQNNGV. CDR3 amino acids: CASSLVGGVETQYF. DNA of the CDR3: TGTGCCAGCAGTTTGGTAGGGGGAGTAGAGACCCAGTACTTC.

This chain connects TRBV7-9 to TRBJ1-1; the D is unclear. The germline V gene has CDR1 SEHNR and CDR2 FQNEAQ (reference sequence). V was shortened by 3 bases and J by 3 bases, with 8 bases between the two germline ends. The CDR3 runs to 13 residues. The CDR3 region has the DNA TGTGCCAGCAGCTTGGGCGGGGACACTGAAGCTTTCTTT. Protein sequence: CASSLGGDTEAFF.

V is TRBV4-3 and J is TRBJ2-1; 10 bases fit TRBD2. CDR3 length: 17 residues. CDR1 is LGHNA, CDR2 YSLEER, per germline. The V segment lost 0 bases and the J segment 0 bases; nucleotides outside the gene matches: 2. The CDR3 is CASSQDLAGVSYNEQFF. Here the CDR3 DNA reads TGCGCCAGCAGCCAAGATCTAGCGGGGGTCTCCTACAATGAGCAGTTCTTC.

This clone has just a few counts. This CDR3 is CASSSGGVTNEKLFF. In nucleotides, the CDR3 is TGCGCCAGCAGCAGTGGGGGGGTGACTAATGAAAAACTGTTTTTT. The V and J genes are TRBV4-1 and TRBJ1-4, with D tentatively TRBD1 (5 bases). From germline, CDR1 is MGHRA and CDR2 YSYEKL. This CDR3 has 15 amino acids. The V gene lost 5 bases and the J gene lost 2 bases, with 12 bases spanning the gap.

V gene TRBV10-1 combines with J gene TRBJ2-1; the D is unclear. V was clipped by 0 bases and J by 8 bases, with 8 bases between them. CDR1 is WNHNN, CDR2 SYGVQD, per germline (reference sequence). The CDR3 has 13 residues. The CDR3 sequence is CASSESGSYEQFF. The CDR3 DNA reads TGCGCCAGCAGTGAGTCAGGAAGTTATGAGCAGTTCTTC.

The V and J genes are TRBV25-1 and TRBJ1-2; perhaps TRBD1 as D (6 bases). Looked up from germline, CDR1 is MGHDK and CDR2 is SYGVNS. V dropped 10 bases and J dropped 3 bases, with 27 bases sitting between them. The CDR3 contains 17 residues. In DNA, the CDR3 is TGTGCCACCGTCAGGGGACAACCGCCGGTTCCCCACTATGGCTACACCTTC. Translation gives CATVRGQPPVPHYGYTF.

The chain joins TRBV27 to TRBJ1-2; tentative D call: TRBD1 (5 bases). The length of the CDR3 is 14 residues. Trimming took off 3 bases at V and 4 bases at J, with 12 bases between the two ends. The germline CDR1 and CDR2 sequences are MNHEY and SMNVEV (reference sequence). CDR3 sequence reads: CASSFDQGLYGYTF. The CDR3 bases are TGTGCCAGCAGTTTTGACCAGGGTCTCTATGGCTACACCTTC.

As DNA, the CDR3 is TGCGCCAGCAGTCAGGGGGGTAGGGCAGATACGCAGTATTTT. Protein: CASSQGGRADTQYF. This chain connects TRBV23-1 to TRBJ2-3; perhaps TRBD2 as D (6 bases). TRBV23-1 is sorted into the ORF group, with uncertain function. Trimming shortened V by 3 bases and J by 4 bases, and 11 bases separated the two germline ends. This CDR3 is 14 amino acids long.

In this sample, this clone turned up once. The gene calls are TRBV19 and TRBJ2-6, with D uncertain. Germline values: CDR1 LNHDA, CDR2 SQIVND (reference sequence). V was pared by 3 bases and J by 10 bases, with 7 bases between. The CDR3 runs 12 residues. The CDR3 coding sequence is TGTGCCAGTAGTATTAGCTTTAACGTCCTGACTTTC. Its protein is CASSISFNVLTF.

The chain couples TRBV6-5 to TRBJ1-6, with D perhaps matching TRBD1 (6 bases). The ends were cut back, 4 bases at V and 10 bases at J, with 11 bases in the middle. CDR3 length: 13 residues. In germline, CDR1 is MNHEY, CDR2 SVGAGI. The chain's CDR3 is CASSSFGGSPLHF. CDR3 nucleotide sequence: TGTGCCAGCAGTTCCTTCGGGGGCTCACCCCTCCACTTT.

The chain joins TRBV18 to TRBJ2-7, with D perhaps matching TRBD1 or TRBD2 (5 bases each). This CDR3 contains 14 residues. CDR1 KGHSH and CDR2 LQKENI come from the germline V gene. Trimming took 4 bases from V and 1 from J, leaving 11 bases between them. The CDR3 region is CASSLGTESYEQYF. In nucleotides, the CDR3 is TGTGCCAGCTCACTTGGGACGGAGTCCTACGAGCAGTACTTC.

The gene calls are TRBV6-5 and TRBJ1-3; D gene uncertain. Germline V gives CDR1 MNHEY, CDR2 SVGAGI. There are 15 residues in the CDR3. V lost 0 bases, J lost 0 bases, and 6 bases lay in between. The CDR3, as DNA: TGTGCCAGCAGTTACTCCTCGTACTCTGGAAACACCATATATTTT. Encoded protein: CASSYSSYSGNTIYF.

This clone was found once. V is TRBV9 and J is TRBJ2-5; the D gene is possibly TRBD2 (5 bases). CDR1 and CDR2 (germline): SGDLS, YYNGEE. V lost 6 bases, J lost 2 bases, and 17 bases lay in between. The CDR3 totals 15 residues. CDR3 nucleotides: TGTGCCAGCACCCGATCCCTCGGGGAACAAGAGACCCAGTACTTC. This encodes CASTRSLGEQETQYF.

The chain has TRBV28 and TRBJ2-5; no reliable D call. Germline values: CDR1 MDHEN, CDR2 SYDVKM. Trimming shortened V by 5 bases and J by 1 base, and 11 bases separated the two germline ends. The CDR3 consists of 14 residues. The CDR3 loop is CASSPRASQETQYF. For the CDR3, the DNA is TGTGCCAGCAGTCCCCGAGCCAGCCAAGAGACCCAGTACTTC.

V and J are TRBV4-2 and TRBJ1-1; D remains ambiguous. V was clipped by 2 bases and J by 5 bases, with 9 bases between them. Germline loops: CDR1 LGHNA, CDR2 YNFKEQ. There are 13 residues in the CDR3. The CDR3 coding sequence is TGTGCCAGCAGCCAATCTTGGGGAACTGAAGCTTTCTTT. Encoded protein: CASSQSWGTEAFF.

CDR3 nucleotides: TGTGCCAGCAGTTGGCGGGGCAGGGGGTATGAGCAGTTCTTC. It yields the protein CASSWRGRGYEQFF. V is TRBV28 and J is TRBJ2-1; tentative D call: TRBD1 (7 bases). V dropped 4 bases and J dropped 8 bases, with 15 bases sitting between them. Germline V gene lookup returns CDR1 MDHEN and CDR2 SYDVKM. The CDR3 contains 14 residues.

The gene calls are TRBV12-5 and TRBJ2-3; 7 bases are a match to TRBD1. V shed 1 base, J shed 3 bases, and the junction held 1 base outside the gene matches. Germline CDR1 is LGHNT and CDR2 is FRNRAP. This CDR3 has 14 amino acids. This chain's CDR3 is CASGLDRGTDTQYF. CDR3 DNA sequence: TGTGCTAGTGGTTTGGACAGGGGTACAGATACGCAGTATTTT.

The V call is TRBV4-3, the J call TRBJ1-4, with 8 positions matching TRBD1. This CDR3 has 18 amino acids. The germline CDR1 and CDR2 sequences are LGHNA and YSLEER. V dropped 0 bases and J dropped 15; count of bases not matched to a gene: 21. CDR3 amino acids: CASSQDLFNGQGGGLLFF. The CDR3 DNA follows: TGCGCCAGCAGCCAAGATCTTTTTAATGGACAGGGTGGGGGGCTTTTGTTTTTT.

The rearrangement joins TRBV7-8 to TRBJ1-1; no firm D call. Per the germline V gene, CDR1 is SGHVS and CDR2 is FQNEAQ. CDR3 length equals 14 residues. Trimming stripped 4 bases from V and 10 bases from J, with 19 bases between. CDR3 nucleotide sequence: TGTGCCAGCAGCTCCTTGGTTGTGGGTTCGGGAGCTTTCTTT. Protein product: CASSSLVVGSGAFF.

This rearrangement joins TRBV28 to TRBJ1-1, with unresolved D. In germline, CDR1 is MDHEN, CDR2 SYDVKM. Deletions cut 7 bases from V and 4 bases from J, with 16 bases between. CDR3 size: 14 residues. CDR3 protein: CASTKHTDATEAFF. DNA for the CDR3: TGTGCCAGCACCAAACACACGGACGCCACTGAAGCTTTCTTT.